These 15 T cell receptor beta chains came from one sample sequenced in a study of cytomegalovirus exposure and HLA in healthy donors (dated by TCRdb to about 2017). The library was produced with the immunoSEQ multiplex PCR assay. A mixture of 60 forward primers for TCR Vbeta segments and 13 reverse primers for TCR Jbeta segments was used in the multiplex PCR. In TCRdb, the immuneACCESS table is reduced to in-frame sequences with V and J assigned. These tables do not hold every clone; where another copy was compared, an unresolved V gene accounts for under half, and the others remain unexplained. The table for this sample lists about 110,000 clones. The top ten clones comprise more than 3% of the sample. The sequencing input was PBMCs. The origin of the receptors is a man aged 25 to 40 in good health and CMV-seronegative.

This chain uses TRBV19 with TRBJ2-3; 9 positions agree with TRBD2. The CDR3 runs to 17 residues. Germline loops: CDR1 LNHDA, CDR2 SQIVND (reference sequence). The ends lost 4 bases at V and 2 bases at J; junction bases unmatched: 10. The CDR3 DNA reads TGTGCCAGTAGTACCCCCTATCTAGCGGGGCCCACAGATACGCAGTATTTT. Protein sequence: CASSTPYLAGPTDTQYF.

J is TRBJ2-3 and V is TRBV5-4, with TRBD1 as a possible D gene (5 bases). Germline assignment: CDR1 SGHNT and CDR2 YYREEE (reference sequence). The CDR3 length is 15 residues. V was pared by 1 base and J by 0 bases, with 9 bases between. The CDR3 protein is CASSLRQLSTDTQYF. Here the CDR3 DNA reads TGTGCCAGCAGCTTGAGACAGCTCAGCACAGATACGCAGTATTTT.

The chain combines TRBV14 with TRBJ1-1; D is unresolved. This CDR3 is built from 13 residues. Germline V lookup: CDR1 SGHDN, CDR2 FVKESK. V lost 0 bases and J 1 base, leaving 3 bases between the germline ends. DNA for the CDR3: TGTGCCAGCAGCCAAGACCGGAACACTGAAGCTTTCTTT. This translates into CASSQDRNTEAFF.

This chain joins TRBV18 and TRBJ2-3, with 10 bases aligning to TRBD2. The CDR3 is 15 residues long. V lost 0 bases, J lost 3 bases, and 0 bases stayed unmatched. Germline-derived CDR1 and CDR2 are KGHSH and LQKENI. CDR3: CASSPPSGGTDTQYF. CDR3 nucleotide sequence: TGTGCCAGCTCACCACCTAGCGGGGGGACAGATACGCAGTATTTT.

The V and J genes are TRBV6-5 and TRBJ1-1; 9 nucleotides line up with TRBD1. J was trimmed by 11 bases and V by 5 bases; bases with no gene match: 12. The CDR3 sequence is 14 residues long. In germline, CDR1 is MNHEY, CDR2 SVGAGI. The CDR3 nucleotides are TGTGCCAGCAGTACCCGGGACAGGGTGATATCGGCTTTCTTT. This gives the protein CASSTRDRVISAFF.

The chain has TRBV7-6 and TRBJ1-2; no firm D call. The CDR3 is 11 amino acids. CDR1 and CDR2 (germline): SGHVS, FNYEAQ. The V end lost 5 bases, the J end lost 8 bases, and 9 bases lay between the germline ends. The CDR3 spells CASSDGVGYTF. The CDR3 DNA reads TGTGCCAGCAGCGACGGGGTGGGCTACACCTTC.

The chain combines TRBV4-2 with TRBJ2-1; D may be TRBD1 (5 bases). The CDR3 contains 16 residues. V was shortened by 0 bases and J by 4 bases, with 13 bases between the two germline ends. The germline V gene has CDR1 LGHNA and CDR2 YNFKEQ. Here the CDR3 DNA reads TGTGCCAGCAGCCAAGATTTACAGGAGATTTACAATGAGCAGTTCTTC. Amino acid sequence: CASSQDLQEIYNEQFF.

The chain couples TRBV6-5 to TRBJ1-2; D ambiguous. The V and J ends lost 4 bases and 2 bases respectively, with 14 bases between them. Germline CDR1 reads MNHEY; CDR2 reads SVGAGI. The CDR3 has 15 residues. The CDR3 sequence: CASSFVTNLNYGYTF. The CDR3 DNA is TGTGCCAGCAGTTTTGTGACAAACTTAAACTATGGCTACACCTTC.

This chain connects TRBV9 to TRBJ1-1; 7 nucleotides align to TRBD1. V was clipped by 7 bases and J by 3 bases; unmatched bases: 9. Germline V CDR1 and CDR2: SGDLS, YYNGEE. The CDR3 contains 14 residues. The CDR3 sequence: CASSQGVGDTEAFF. Here the CDR3 DNA reads TGTGCCAGCTCTCAGGGGGTAGGGGACACTGAAGCTTTCTTT.

The genes are TRBV9 and TRBJ1-3; 8 bases fit TRBD1. J was trimmed by 4 bases and V by 5 bases; bases with no gene match: 11. Per germline, CDR1 SGDLS and CDR2 YYNGEE. CDR3 length equals 16 residues. CDR3 DNA: TGTGCCAGCAGTCCTCCTGACAGGGGAGGCGGAAACACCATATATTTT. This gives the protein CASSPPDRGGGNTIYF.

This chain joins TRBV28 and TRBJ2-3; 11 nucleotides match TRBD2. The ends lost 5 bases at V and 4 bases at J; junction bases unmatched: 8. The CDR3 covers 16 residues. Germline V CDR1 and CDR2: MDHEN, SYDVKM. DNA for the CDR3: TGTGCCAGCAGTCGTAGCGGGGGGGCCTTTCCAGATACGCAGTATTTT. Encoded protein: CASSRSGGAFPDTQYF.

The rearrangement joins TRBV5-1 to TRBJ2-2; 10 nucleotides agree with TRBD2. Germline trimming cut 0 bases from V and 6 bases from J; bases unmatched to any gene: 5. CDR3 length: 16 amino acids. Germline V gene lookup returns CDR1 SGHRS and CDR2 YFSETQ. This CDR3 is CASSLAQGLAPGELFF. The CDR3 DNA sequence: TGCGCCAGCAGCTTGGCTCAGGGACTAGCGCCCGGGGAGCTGTTTTTT. Based on the CDR3 plus reference TRBV5-1 and TRBJ2-2, the full variable domain is KAGVTQTPRYLIKTRGQQVTLSCSPISGHRSVSWYQQTPGQGLQFLFEYFSETQRNKGNFPGRFSGRQFSNSRSEMNVSTLELGDSALYLCASSLAQGLAPGELFFGEGSRLTVL.

The rearrangement uses TRBV5-4 and TRBJ1-2; maybe TRBD1 (6 bases). Germline CDR1 reads SGHNT; CDR2 reads YYREEE (reference sequence). This CDR3 comprises 15 residues. V was shortened by 0 bases and J by 7 bases, with 16 bases between the two germline ends. The CDR3 sequence is CASSLAAGALSGYTF. DNA for the CDR3: TGTGCCAGCAGCTTGGCCGCGGGGGCACTTTCTGGCTACACCTTC.

The J gene is TRBJ1-5, the V gene TRBV7-6; D gene unclear. Germline V gene sequence: CDR1 SGHVS, CDR2 FNYEAQ. The V end lost 1 base, the J end lost 0 bases, and 7 bases lay between the germline ends. The CDR3 runs 15 residues. CDR3 in amino acids: CASSLGLNSNQPQHF. DNA for the CDR3: TGTGCCAGCAGCTTAGGACTCAATAGCAATCAGCCCCAGCATTTT.

The chain recombines TRBV19 with TRBJ2-2; the match to TRBD1 covers 7 bases. CDR3 length equals 14 residues. Per germline, CDR1 LNHDA and CDR2 SQIVND (reference sequence). V lost 3 bases and J lost 7; bases outside the gene matches: 5. CDR3 DNA: TGTGCCAGTAGTATCGACAGGGATCACGGGGAGCTGTTTTTT. As protein: CASSIDRDHGELFF.